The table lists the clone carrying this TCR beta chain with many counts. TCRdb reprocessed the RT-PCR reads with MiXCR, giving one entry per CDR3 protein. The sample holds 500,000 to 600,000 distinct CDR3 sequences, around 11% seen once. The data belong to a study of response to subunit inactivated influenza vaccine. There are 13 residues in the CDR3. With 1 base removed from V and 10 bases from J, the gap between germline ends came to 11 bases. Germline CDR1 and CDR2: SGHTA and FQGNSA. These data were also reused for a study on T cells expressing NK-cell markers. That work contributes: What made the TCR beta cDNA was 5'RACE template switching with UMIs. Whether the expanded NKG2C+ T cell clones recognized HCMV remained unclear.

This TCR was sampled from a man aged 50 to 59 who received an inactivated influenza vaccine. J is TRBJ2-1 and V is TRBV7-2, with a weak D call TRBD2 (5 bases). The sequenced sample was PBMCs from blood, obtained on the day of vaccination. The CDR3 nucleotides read TGTGCCAGCAGCTTAGTTAGCGCTATGGAGCAGTTCTTC. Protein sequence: CASSLVSAMEQFF.